These 27 T cell receptor beta chains were all obtained from the same sample, sequenced in a study of technical replicates of blood from several donors. Profiled with immunoSEQ multiplex PCR; TCRdb holds only in-frame clones, not every one. Here the sample spans under 90,000 clones, around 92% being singletons. The sample consisted of T cells isolated from PBMCs. Receptors originate from a human donor in good health.

This chain joins TRBV19 and TRBJ2-1, with D perhaps TRBD2 (6 bases). The germline V gene has CDR1 LNHDA and CDR2 SQIVND (reference sequence). The CDR3 has 14 amino acids. The germline V and J ends were trimmed by 6 bases and 6 bases, with 15 bases remaining between them. The CDR3 DNA follows: TGTGCCAGTAGAATATACGCGGGGTCCAATGAGCAGTTCTTC. Translation gives CASRIYAGSNEQFF.

There are a few counts of this clone. This chain joins TRBV30 and TRBJ2-7; tentative D call: TRBD1 (5 bases). The V gene's germline CDR1 is GTSNPN and CDR2 SVGIG (reference sequence). The CDR3 spans 11 residues. The germline V and J ends were trimmed by 2 bases and 7 bases, with 9 bases remaining between them. The CDR3 DNA follows: TGTGCCTGGAGTTATAGACAGGAGCAGTACTTC. This translates into CAWSYRQEQYF.

This clone showed up just a few times. This chain's CDR3 is CASSSWGLSSGNTIYF. As DNA, the CDR3 is TGTGCCAGCAGTTCTTGGGGGCTCAGCTCTGGAAACACCATATATTTT. The chain recombines TRBV28 with TRBJ1-3; maybe TRBD1 (6 bases). The CDR3 spans 16 residues. V lost 4 bases and J lost 0, with 13 bases in between. Germline CDR1 reads MDHEN; CDR2 reads SYDVKM.

The chain links TRBV29-1 to TRBJ2-7, with D tentatively TRBD1 (5 bases). The V and J ends lost 4 bases and 1 base respectively, with 11 bases between them. The CDR3 contains 13 residues. Per germline, CDR1 SQVTM and CDR2 ANQGSEA. The CDR3 DNA reads TGCAGCGTTGGACAGCGCCTATCCTACGAGCAGTACTTC. Translating it yields CSVGQRLSYEQYF.

The genes are TRBV27 and TRBJ1-4; 8 nucleotides agree with TRBD1. The V and J ends lost 5 bases and 5 bases, in that order; junction bases with no gene match: 7. This CDR3 contains 15 residues. Germline assignment: CDR1 MNHEY and CDR2 SMNVEV (reference sequence). The DNA for the CDR3 is TGTGCCAGCAGTCCCCTGACAGGGGAGAATGAAAAACTGTTTTTT. It encodes CASSPLTGENEKLFF.

This rearrangement joins TRBV6-6 to TRBJ2-7; 7 bases map to TRBD2. Trimming removed 2 bases from V and 1 base from J; junction bases left unmatched: 5. The CDR3 contains 15 residues. In germline, CDR1 is MNHNY, CDR2 SVGAGI (reference sequence). The CDR3 nucleotides are TGTGCCAGCAGTTACGGTACGGGGGGATCCTACGAGCAGTACTTC. The encoded protein is CASSYGTGGSYEQYF.

The genes are TRBV4-1 and TRBJ2-2; 7 bases are shared with TRBD1. J gave up 8 bases and V 9 bases, and 12 bases lay outside the gene matches. Germline V gene data show CDR1 as MGHRA and CDR2 as YSYEKL. There are 14 residues in the CDR3. CDR3 region: CASQNRGMLGELFF. The CDR3 DNA follows: TGCGCCAGTCAGAACAGGGGTATGTTAGGGGAGCTGTTTTTT.

The V gene is TRBV7-9, the J gene TRBJ2-5, with TRBD1 as a possible D gene (5 bases). The V and J ends lost 2 bases and 7 bases respectively, with 14 bases between them. The CDR3 consists of 14 residues. Germline V gene data show CDR1 as SEHNR and CDR2 as FQNEAQ (reference sequence). In DNA form, the CDR3 reads TGTGCCAGCAGCTTAATAACAGGCTCGGGGACCCAGTACTTC. Protein: CASSLITGSGTQYF.

The gene calls are TRBV10-3 and TRBJ1-5; no reliable D call. V lost 3 bases and J lost 4, with 10 bases in between. This CDR3 has 14 residues. Per germline, CDR1 ENHRY and CDR2 SYGVKD. DNA for the CDR3: TGTGCCATCAGTGAACAGTCCAGGAATCAGCCCCAGCATTTT. It encodes CAISEQSRNQPQHF.

This rearrangement joins TRBV9 to TRBJ2-5; D gene unclear. Germline values: CDR1 SGDLS, CDR2 YYNGEE. The CDR3 contains 14 residues. Between the trimmed V and J ends, which lost 4 bases and 3 bases, there was a span of 13 bases. The CDR3 DNA is TGTGCCAGCAGCCCAATAGTTCTCGAAGAGACCCAGTACTTC. This codes for CASSPIVLEETQYF. Filled out from reference TRBV9 and TRBJ2-5, the complete variable domain reads DSGVTQTPKHLITATGQRVTLRCSPRSGDLSVYWYQQSLDQGLQFLIQYYNGEERAKGNILERFSAQQFPDLHSELNLSSLELGDSALYFCASSPIVLEETQYFGPGTRLLVL.

This clone appeared a single time. The chain combines TRBV19 with TRBJ2-5; 8 bases match TRBD1. V lost 3 bases to trimming and J lost 2 bases; unmatched junction nucleotides: 5. Germline V gives CDR1 LNHDA, CDR2 SQIVND (reference sequence). The CDR3 spans 15 residues. This CDR3 is CASSMAGQGQETQYF. In nucleotides, the CDR3 is TGTGCCAGTAGTATGGCTGGACAGGGACAAGAGACCCAGTACTTC.

The chain links TRBV19 to TRBJ1-2, with a tentative D call TRBD1 (6 bases). Germline assignment: CDR1 LNHDA and CDR2 SQIVND (reference sequence). V lost 6 bases to trimming and J lost 4 bases, with 12 bases between them. The CDR3 consists of 13 residues. CDR3 nucleotides: TGTGCCAGTAGCGAACAGGGATCCTATGGCTACACCTTC. Translated, it gives CASSEQGSYGYTF.

This chain uses TRBV7-3 with TRBJ2-1; perhaps TRBD1 as D (5 bases). Germline loops: CDR1 SGHTA, CDR2 FQGTGA. The CDR3 contains 15 residues. V lost 1 base and J lost 9, with 16 bases in between. The CDR3 region is CASSLKGPWSAEQFF. CDR3 sequence (DNA): TGTGCCAGCAGCTTAAAGGGGCCCTGGTCCGCTGAGCAGTTCTTC.

The rearrangement joins TRBV20-1 to TRBJ2-1, with D perhaps matching TRBD1 (6 bases). Germline V CDR1 and CDR2: DFQATT, SNEGSKA (reference sequence). The CDR3 is 11 amino acids. The germline V and J ends were trimmed by 5 bases and 15 bases, with 17 bases remaining between them. DNA for the CDR3: TGCAGTGCTCCCCAGGGGACCGAAGCGTTCTTC. It translates to CSAPQGTEAFF.

The chain joins TRBV19 to TRBJ1-2, with TRBD1 identical over 9 bases. The V segment lost 5 bases and the J segment 6 bases; nucleotides outside the gene matches: 4. The germline CDR1 and CDR2 sequences are LNHDA and SQIVND (reference sequence). The CDR3 is 13 amino acids. As DNA, the CDR3 is TGTGCCAGTAGTTCCCGGACAGGGGATGGCTACACCTTC. It is translated as CASSSRTGDGYTF.

In DNA, the CDR3 is TGTGCCAGCAGCACAGGGGCTGCCTCCAATCAGCCCCAGCATTTT. As protein: CASSTGAASNQPQHF. The chain has TRBV28 and TRBJ1-5; 7 nucleotides agree with TRBD1. This CDR3 contains 15 residues. V trimming: 6 bases; J trimming: 3 bases; junction bases outside the gene matches: 8. Looked up from germline, CDR1 is MDHEN and CDR2 is SYDVKM.

V usage is TRBV12-5 and J usage is TRBJ2-7, with D perhaps TRBD1 (5 bases). The V end lost 0 bases, the J end lost 8 bases, and 11 bases lay between the germline ends. The CDR3 totals 13 residues. The germline V gene has CDR1 LGHNT and CDR2 FRNRAP. This CDR3 is CASGLVQATQQYF. The CDR3 DNA sequence: TGTGCTAGTGGTTTGGTACAGGCGACGCAGCAGTACTTC.

This sequence joins TRBV28 and TRBJ2-7; 8 positions agree with TRBD1. CDR1 and CDR2 from the germline V gene are MDHEN and SYDVKM. Trimming removed 2 bases from V and 1 base from J; junction bases left unmatched: 1. The CDR3 runs to 14 residues. CDR3 sequence reads: CASSLGDRSYEQYF. CDR3 DNA sequence: TGTGCCAGCAGTTTAGGGGACAGGTCCTACGAGCAGTACTTC. The variable domain in full, completed from reference TRBV28 and TRBJ2-7, reads DVKVTQSSRYLVKRTGEKVFLECVQDMDHENMFWYRQDPGLGLRLIYFSYDVKMKEKGDIPEGYSVSREKKERFSLILESASTNQTSMYLCASSLGDRSYEQYFGPGTRLTVT.

V usage is TRBV6-1 and J usage is TRBJ2-1; TRBD2 might be the D (5 bases). With 3 bases removed from V and 5 bases from J, the gap between germline ends came to 23 bases. The germline V gene has CDR1 MNHNS and CDR2 SASEGT. The CDR3 spans 18 residues. CDR3 residues: CASSEGYFWTATDNEQFF. In DNA form, the CDR3 reads TGTGCCAGCAGTGAGGGGTACTTTTGGACTGCTACCGACAATGAGCAGTTCTTC.

This chain uses TRBV18 with TRBJ1-2; TRBD1 aligns across 7 bases. The CDR3 contains 16 residues. V shed 3 bases and J 7 bases; nucleotides not matched to a gene: 14. In germline, CDR1 is KGHSH, CDR2 LQKENI. The CDR3 region has the DNA TGTGCCAGCTCACCCCGAAACACAGGGGCGTCGAGTGGCTACACCTTC. It yields the protein CASSPRNTGASSGYTF.

The chain carries TRBV11-2 and TRBJ1-1, with unresolved D. The CDR3 extends over 14 amino acids. V was trimmed by 5 bases and J by 8 bases, leaving 18 bases between them. CDR1 and CDR2 (germline): SGHAT, FQNNGV. The CDR3 bases are TGTGCCAGCAGCATCTTTTCGGGGTATTCCGAAGCTTTCTTT. Translation: CASSIFSGYSEAFF.

CDR3 sequence (DNA): TGTGCCAGCAGCCCACAGGAAAAACTGTTTTTT. Amino acid sequence: CASSPQEKLFF. The chain carries TRBV14 and TRBJ1-4; the D is unclear. This CDR3 spans 11 amino acids. Germline CDR1 and CDR2: SGHDN and FVKESK. V was clipped by 4 bases and J by 8 bases, with 5 bases between them.

This clone was observed once. The chain has TRBV4-2 and TRBJ2-7; possibly TRBD1 for D (6 bases). Per germline, CDR1 LGHNA and CDR2 YNFKEQ. This CDR3 contains 15 residues. The V end lost 0 bases, the J end lost 0 bases, and 9 bases lay between the germline ends. CDR3 amino acids: CASSQEGQTSYEQYF. The CDR3 nucleotides read TGTGCCAGCAGCCAAGAGGGACAAACCTCCTACGAGCAGTACTTC.

This clone was seen just once. The chain uses TRBV5-1 and TRBJ1-2; 8 bases fit TRBD1. The CDR3 has 14 residues. Germline lookup yields CDR1 SGHRS and CDR2 YFSETQ. The V and J ends lost 3 bases and 7 bases, in that order; junction bases with no gene match: 8. CDR3 in amino acids: CASSSDRGQGGYTF. The DNA for the CDR3 is TGCGCCAGCAGCTCCGACAGGGGACAAGGTGGCTACACCTTC.

The V call is TRBV5-4, the J call TRBJ2-5; tentative D call: TRBD1 (6 bases). This CDR3 is built from 14 residues. From germline, CDR1 is SGHNT and CDR2 YYREEE (reference sequence). Trimming removed 5 bases at V and 2 bases at J, with 13 bases between. For the CDR3, the DNA is TGTGCCAGCAGGTTAACAGGGAGTCAAGAGACCCAGTACTTC. Translated, it gives CASRLTGSQETQYF.

The V and J genes are TRBV15 and TRBJ1-3, with TRBD1 as a possible D gene (5 bases). The CDR3 length is 16 residues. V was cut by 0 bases and J by 0 bases, with 9 bases left in between. Germline assignment: CDR1 LNHNV and CDR2 YYDKDF (reference sequence). For the CDR3, the DNA is TGTGCCACCAGCAGAGATTCGGGGGTCTCTGGAAACACCATATATTTT. This translates into CATSRDSGVSGNTIYF.

This chain's CDR3 is CASSLGNTIYF. Here the CDR3 DNA reads TGTGCCAGCAGTCTGGGAAACACCATATATTTT. This sequence joins TRBV27 and TRBJ1-3; no reliable D call. Germline V CDR1 and CDR2: MNHEY, SMNVEV (reference sequence). The CDR3 is 11 residues long. V lost 5 bases, J lost 4 bases, and 3 bases lay in between.